Listed below are T cell receptor beta chains from one sample, sequenced in a study of T-cell memory formation after mild COVID-19. MiXCR was run by TCRdb on the 5' RACE reads, yielding one entry per CDR3 protein. In the table there are 35,000 to 55,000 distinct CDR3 sequences, about a tenth of which are singletons. What was sequenced was PBMCs or a T cell subset sorted from them (not recorded which). The source of these receptors is an adult woman who had mild COVID-19 (a few samples of this study predate the infection). Cell type and time point are not known. Each CDR3 is given with its conserved first and last residue. D genes are given only for firm matches.

d_gene | v_gene | CDR3aa
- | TRBV18 | CASSPGETQYF
- | TRBV2 | CASSDGRGWTGELFF
TRBD2 | TRBV7-6 | CASSPRTSGTVYTQYF
- | TRBV7-9 | CASSPGEWDGDTEAFF
TRBD2 | TRBV19 | CASSIAGRRASGELFF
- | TRBV18 | CASSSGAVGYTF
- | TRBV3-1 | CASSQQGMQPQHF
- | TRBV11-3 | CASSLEGVEPQHF
- | TRBV19 | CASSTAGRETQYF
TRBD2 | TRBV4-1 | CASSQVPLRGGSGELFF
- | TRBV5-4 | CASSLKSAQETQYF
- | TRBV24-1 | CATSEAPREAFF
- | TRBV20-1 | CSARDPSAGRATNEKLFF
- | TRBV5-4 | CASSSEVGNTIYF
- | TRBV5-6 | CASSLKWGWNSPLHF
- | TRBV12-3/TRBV12-4 | CASRISGRSYEQYF
TRBD1 | TRBV10-3 | CAISDVDRGETQYF
- | TRBV7-9 | CASSLGKGEETQYF
- | TRBV7-2 | CASSLATLGRNTEAFF
TRBD2 | TRBV20-1 | CSARGRLAGRGDEQFF
- | TRBV4-2 | CASSQVGSGDRAFF
- | TRBV30 | CAWSVGIQETQYF
TRBD1 | TRBV9 | CASRGDRVAEAFF
TRBD2 | TRBV5-6 | CASSLVAGATDTQYF
- | TRBV12-3/TRBV12-4 | CASSSPPSGNTIYF
- | TRBV9 | CASSVEAGTIAGELFF
- | TRBV6-5 | CASSRGRGHYNEQFF
- | TRBV11-2 | CASRLRGILGTDTQYF
TRBD1 | TRBV2 | CASSEAPGQGHGYTF
- | TRBV20-1 | CSANRFGANVLTF
- | TRBV29-1 | CSVVGPDTQYF
- | TRBV20-1 | CSARQGLEVGEQYF
- | TRBV5-6 | CASSSILTGTTRNEQFF
TRBD1 | TRBV12-3/TRBV12-4 | CASSPYKRTGSYNEQFF
- | TRBV19 | CASSISGTAKNIQYF
- | TRBV4-1 | CASKRSSGEEDTQYF
- | TRBV5-1 | CASSLEQTSRQAFF
- | TRBV14 | CASSQVGGSAEKLFF
- | TRBV7-9 | CASSLDFGDQETQYF
TRBD2 | TRBV4-3 | CASSQGTGLAELEQYF
- | TRBV5-1 | CASSLGPLDVTQYF
- | TRBV7-9 | CASSSSTPNTGELFF
- | TRBV20-1 | CSARSLDSQWDIQYF
TRBD1 | TRBV3-1 | CASSPFGRGRTGANVLTF
TRBD1 | TRBV3-1 | CASSQGDRIGYTF
- | TRBV20-1 | CSARPLSTDTQYF
- | TRBV20-1 | CSARRLAIPYNEQFF
- | TRBV2 | CASRQSSYEQYF
- | TRBV20-1 | CSAPDSGWYQETQYF